This passage covers 8 T cell receptor beta chains from one sample sequenced in a study of Graves' ophthalmopathy and Graves' hyperthyroidism (dated by TCRdb to about 2018). Sequenced on an Illumina HiSeq 2000. For repertoire sequencing, TCR beta CDR3 regions were amplified from RNA transcripts. The first round of RT-PCR was done with HTBI primers and the Qiagen OneStep RT-PCR kit, and was followed by a second round of multiplex PCR, then size selection and purification. TCRdb trimmed the raw reads at Q25, called clones with MiXCR and kept productive beta chains. Rows with one shared CDR3 protein collapse into an entry with the most common genes and DNA. The table for this sample lists about 420,000 distinct CDR3 sequences; roughly 21% of them were counted only once. Approximately 3% of the sample lies in the top ten. The specimen was peripheral blood. These receptors all stem from a woman between 18 and 30 years old with stable Graves' hyperthyroidism. Donor details come from another sample of the same person, matched by shared clones.

The chain combines TRBV4-3 with TRBJ2-7; no reliable D call. CDR1 and CDR2 (germline): LGHNA, YSLEER. V gave up 0 bases and J gave up 2 bases, with 11 bases separating them. The CDR3 is 15 amino acids. CDR3 loop: CASSQEVGFPYEQYF. DNA of the CDR3: TGCGCCAGCAGCCAAGAAGTAGGATTTCCCTACGAGCAGTACTTC.

The V gene is TRBV7-3, the J gene TRBJ1-2, with a possible D match to TRBD1 (5 bases). There are 12 residues in the CDR3. Germline CDR1 is SGHTA and CDR2 is FQGTGA. Trimming pared 3 bases from V and 11 bases from J, leaving 13 bases between. The CDR3 spells CASSFGAGSYTF. DNA of the CDR3: TGTGCCAGCAGCTTCGGGGCAGGGAGTTACACCTTC.

This clonotype showed up many times. V is TRBV27 and J is TRBJ1-5; D gene uncertain. The V gene lost 4 bases and the J gene lost 5 bases, with 9 bases spanning the gap. CDR1 and CDR2 from the germline V gene are MNHEY and SMNVEV (reference sequence). The CDR3 is 13 residues long. Here the CDR3 DNA reads TGTGCCAGCAGTTACAGTTTGGATCAGCCCCAGCATTTT. Translating gives CASSYSLDQPQHF.

This clonotype turned up a few times. CDR3 in amino acids: CASSVDRAGQPQHF. In nucleotides, the CDR3 is TGCGCCAGCAGCGTTGACAGGGCTGGTCAGCCCCAGCATTTT. The chain uses TRBV5-1 and TRBJ1-5, with 7 bases fitting TRBD1. V trimming: 4 bases; J trimming: 6 bases; junction bases outside the gene matches: 7. The V gene's germline CDR1 is SGHRS and CDR2 YFSETQ. The CDR3 length is 14 residues.

V gene TRBV3-1 combines with J gene TRBJ2-2; 11 bases line up with TRBD2. The V gene's germline CDR1 is LGHDT and CDR2 YNNKEL (reference sequence). This CDR3 has 13 residues. V lost 2 bases to trimming and J lost 11 bases; unmatched junction nucleotides: 1. Here the CDR3 DNA reads TGTGCCAGCAGCCAAACTAGCGGGGGTGAGCTGTTTTTT. Residues: CASSQTSGGELFF.

This clonotype came up many times. This rearrangement joins TRBV29-1 to TRBJ1-2, with 7 nucleotides matching TRBD1. The length of the CDR3 is 14 residues. V lost 7 bases to trimming and J lost 6 bases; unmatched junction nucleotides: 14. Germline CDR1 reads SQVTM; CDR2 reads ANQGSEA. The CDR3 spells CSDLTGNIIDGYTF. As DNA, the CDR3 is TGCAGCGACCTGACAGGGAATATAATAGATGGCTACACCTTC.

This chain joins TRBV5-5 and TRBJ2-5; a possible D gene is TRBD2 (7 bases). The CDR3 consists of 17 residues. Germline CDR1 reads SGHKS; CDR2 reads YYEKEE (reference sequence). V dropped 0 bases and J dropped 1 base, with 16 bases sitting between them. CDR3 sequence (DNA): TGTGCCAGCAGCTTGGGCGGGGGCCCCCTTATCCAAGAGACCCAGTACTTC. The encoded protein is CASSLGGGPLIQETQYF.

This clonotype appeared many times. The chain's CDR3 is CASTPGGLPVDGYTF. The CDR3 DNA reads as TGTGCCAGTACTCCCGGCGGCCTGCCGGTTGATGGCTACACCTTC. The chain links TRBV19 to TRBJ1-2; D gene uncertain. The CDR3 runs to 15 residues. CDR1 LNHDA and CDR2 SQIVND come from the germline V gene (reference sequence). V gave up 7 bases and J gave up 6 bases, with 21 bases separating them.